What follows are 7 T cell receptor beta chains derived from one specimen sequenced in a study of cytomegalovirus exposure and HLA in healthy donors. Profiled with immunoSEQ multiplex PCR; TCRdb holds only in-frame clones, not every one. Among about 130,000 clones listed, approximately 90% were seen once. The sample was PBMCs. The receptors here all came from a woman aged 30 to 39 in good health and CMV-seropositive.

The CDR3 DNA reads TGTGCCAGCAGTTCGGTGCCGCGCTACGAGCAGTACTTC. As protein: CASSSVPRYEQYF. The chain couples TRBV6-6 to TRBJ2-7; unclear D gene. With 4 bases removed from V and 3 bases from J, the gap between germline ends came to 10 bases. Germline loops: CDR1 MNHNY, CDR2 SVGAGI (reference sequence). CDR3 size: 13 residues.

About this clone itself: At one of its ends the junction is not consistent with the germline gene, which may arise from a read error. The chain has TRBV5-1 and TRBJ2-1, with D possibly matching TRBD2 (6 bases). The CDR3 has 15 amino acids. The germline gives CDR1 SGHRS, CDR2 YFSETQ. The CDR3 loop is CASSKDGSSCNEQFF. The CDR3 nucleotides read TGCGCCAGCAGCAAGGACGGGAGCTCCTGCAATGAGCAGTTCTTC.

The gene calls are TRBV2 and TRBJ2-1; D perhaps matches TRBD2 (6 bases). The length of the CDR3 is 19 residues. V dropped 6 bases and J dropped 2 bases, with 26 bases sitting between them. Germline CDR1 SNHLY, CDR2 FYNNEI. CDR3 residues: CASSYRKRPGLATYNEQFF. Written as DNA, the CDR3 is TGTGCCAGCAGCTATCGAAAGAGACCGGGACTCGCGACCTACAATGAGCAGTTCTTC.

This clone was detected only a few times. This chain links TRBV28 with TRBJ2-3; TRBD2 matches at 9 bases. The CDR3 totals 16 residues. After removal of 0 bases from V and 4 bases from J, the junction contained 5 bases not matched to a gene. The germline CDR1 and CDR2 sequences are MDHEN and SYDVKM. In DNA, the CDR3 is TGTGCCAGCAGTTTATGGGCTAGCGGGGAACCAGATACGCAGTATTTT. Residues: CASSLWASGEPDTQYF. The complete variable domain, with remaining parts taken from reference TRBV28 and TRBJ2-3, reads DVKVTQSSRYLVKRTGEKVFLECVQDMDHENMFWYRQDPGLGLRLIYFSYDVKMKEKGDIPEGYSVSREKKERFSLILESASTNQTSMYLCASSLWASGEPDTQYFGPGTRLTVL.

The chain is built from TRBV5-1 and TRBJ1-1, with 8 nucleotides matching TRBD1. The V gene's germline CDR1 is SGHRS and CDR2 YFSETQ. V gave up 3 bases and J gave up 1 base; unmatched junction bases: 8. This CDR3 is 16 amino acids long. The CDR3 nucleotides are TGCGCCAGCAGCTCAACCGACAGGGGTTGGAACACTGAAGCTTTCTTT. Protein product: CASSSTDRGWNTEAFF.

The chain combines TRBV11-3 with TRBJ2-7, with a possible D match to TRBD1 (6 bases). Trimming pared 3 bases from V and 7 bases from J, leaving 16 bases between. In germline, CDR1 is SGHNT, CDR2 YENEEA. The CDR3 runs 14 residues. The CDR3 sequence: CASSFSSGASEQYF. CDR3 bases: TGTGCCAGCAGCTTCAGTTCAGGGGCGAGTGAGCAGTACTTC.

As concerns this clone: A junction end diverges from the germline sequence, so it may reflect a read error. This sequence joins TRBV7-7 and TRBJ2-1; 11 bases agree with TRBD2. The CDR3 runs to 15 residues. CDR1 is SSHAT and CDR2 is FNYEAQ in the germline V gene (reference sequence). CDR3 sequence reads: CASSYRLAGYNEQFF. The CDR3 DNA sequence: TGTGCTAGCAGCTATCGACTAGCGGGGTACAATGAGCAGTTCTTC.